This T cell receptor (beta chain) originates from a study of cytomegalovirus exposure and HLA in healthy donors (dated by TCRdb to 2015 to 2018). As for the study more broadly: According to an earlier analysis of 550 to 700 of the donors, about 190 million T cells yielded 90 million to 130 million unique TCR beta sequences and about 300 Gb of sequence data. Rather than drawing on any new phenotypic data, the later analysis identified candidate immune exposures from TCR beta sequences and the way those sequences occurred across donors. A later genetic analysis took genome-wide SNP genotypes for about three fifths of the 666 donors and used that subset as a discovery cohort. The study used immunosequencing to profile the T cell repertoires of 666 subjects and linked those repertoires to cytomegalovirus serostatus. Because of strong linkage in the cohort, five DR-DQ haplotypes were treated as single units for association and clustering. Of the roughly 400 genotyped donors, roughly 85% fell in the genetic ancestry cluster associated with self-reported Caucasian donors. About 300 gigabases of sequencing data and 70 million to 100 million unique TCR sequences made up an early release that covered fewer than 650 HLA-typed donors. Donor age, sex, ethnicity and CMV serostatus were compiled together with the repertoire data. Both class I and class II loci were covered by HLA typing, at four-digit resolution. A later analysis re-examined previously published TCR beta repertoires from hundreds of donors and added high-resolution HLA genotyping to investigate patterns of TCR occurrence. In addition to the first cohort of around 670 subjects, a separate validation cohort of approximately 110 different subjects was used. High-throughput TCR immunosequencing, statistical association of individual TCRs with disease status, and machine learning were combined to predict cytomegalovirus infection status. On average, 235,054 unique TCR beta nucleotide sequences were sequenced per donor among roughly 430 genotyped donors of the cohort, with roughly 20% of those sequences being non-productive. The study aimed to test whether cataloging public T cell receptors could reveal signatures of past pathogen exposure. All discovery cohort repertoires had been generated on a single sequencing platform. An earlier analysis of 450 to 750 of the donors used high-throughput TCR beta sequencing to judge whether each TCR beta V gene segment behaved as functional or pseudogenic. Typing coverage varied by locus: roughly 629-640 donors for A, B, C, DRB1 and DQB1; 500 to 550 for DQA1; around 570 for DPA1; around 450 for DPB1. Overall study outcomes, separate from this receptor: In vitro tests confirmed that a few of the cytomegalovirus-associated TCR beta chains recognize cytomegalovirus antigens. A later analysis found that most CMV-associated TCR beta chains appeared HLA-restricted, with HLA associations seemingly driven largely by CMV exposure. Several of the top co-occurrence clusters appeared to be linked to parvovirus B19, influenza, CMV and Epstein-Barr virus, according to a later analysis. Presence/absence analyses assumed roughly uniform sequencing depth across donors, an assumption that may not hold. A later analysis found that HLA-associated TCR beta chains were more clonally expanded and had lower generation probabilities than equally common non-associated chains. An earlier analysis of 587 of the donors showed that most TCR beta V segments appeared in productive rearrangements either about 87% or about 30% of the time, which broadly matched IMGT annotations. A later genetic analysis associated a missense DCLRE1C variant with V-gene and J-gene trimming of TCR beta chains, and an independent cohort replicated the association. HLA typing was unavailable for some donors at each locus, so association tests used only the typed subset. A cluster of highly shared sequence variants was judged likely to be a technical artifact of the sequencing pipeline. The cohort was sequenced for TCR beta chains only, and without alpha or paired-chain data the features that could be detected were limited. When HLA alleles, especially DR and DQ, strongly co-occurred, TCR associations were difficult to assign to individual alleles. Cytomegalovirus status was reported to be diagnosed by the classifier with high specificity and sensitivity in both the original and validation cohorts. CMV serostatus was the only immune exposure information available for the cohort. At a false discovery rate of 0.05, a later analysis linked roughly 17,000 TCR beta sequences to specific HLA alleles. A further reported finding was that TCR beta sequences accurately predicted the HLA-A and HLA-B alleles for most subjects in the first cohort. A total of fewer than 200 TCR beta chains were listed by the study as associated with cytomegalovirus. Linkage disequilibrium might explain the correlated functional status among segregating V segments, but an unknown experimental factor could not be excluded. Because counts were too low, about 18 rarely observed V segments, including chromosome 9 orphons, were excluded from the earlier analysis of 587 of the donors. According to a later genetic analysis, donors in an Asian-associated ancestry cluster had fewer N-insertions in productive TCRs than the approximately 700-donor mean. The authors suggested that the approach could potentially be extended to other disease states and immunological phenotypes. In a later analysis, TCR association rates were found to vary across HLA loci, with the most associated TCRs seen for DRB1 alleles and the fewest for HLA-C alleles. While some public TCRs were present in many individuals, most TCR sequences turned up only very rarely across donors.

The cohort was made up of 666 healthy bone marrow donors. Cohort members were all nominally healthy when sampled, although unrecorded immune exposures were likely present. The donor tested CMV seronegative, placing the donor among the 300 to 400 seronegative members of the cohort. Each donor provided a peripheral blood sample, and peripheral blood mononuclear cells were used for TCR beta sequencing. Genomic DNA extraction from the blood cell samples was performed with the Qiagen DNeasy Blood Extraction Kit. Turning to this clone: No antigen is known for it. Base qualities were left out, and no much larger clone turns up one base away.

Library preparation was by the immunoSEQ multiplex PCR assay. A mixture of 60 forward primers for TCR Vbeta segments and 13 reverse primers for TCR Jbeta segments was used in the multiplex PCR. A multiplex PCR assay on genomic DNA amplified the CDR3 region of rearranged TCR beta genes. The Illumina HiSeq System was used to sequence the amplified TCR beta libraries as 87-base-pair reads. The paper's processing steps were these. A later analysis counted about 80 million unique TCR beta chains across the 666 repertoires, and 9.5 million to 11 million of these chains were shared by at least two donors. A nearest-neighbor algorithm error-corrected the raw reads and collapsed the reads into unique sequences, merging closely related sequences to remove PCR and sequencing errors. To assign V, D and J gene segments, CDR3 sequences were aligned to IMGT reference sequences. For a sequence to be retained, a match of at least six nucleotides was required to both a V gene segment and a J gene segment. A rearrangement was called productive if the CDR3 had no stop codons and remained in frame with V and J, and every other rearrangement was called non-productive. Following IMGT convention, CDR3 was defined as the stretch from the second conserved V-encoded cysteine up to the conserved J-encoded phenylalanine. Sequences without an unambiguous match to a single V gene segment were excluded from the earlier analysis of 587 of the donors. In an earlier analysis of about 590 of the donors, a V segment was called functional when productive rearrangements were above 56.7%, and segregating when the standard deviation between donors exceeded 5%. A statistical classification framework was built for diagnosing cytomegalovirus status from the catalog of TCR beta chain sequences. In a later analysis, TCR nucleotide sequences were compared against IMGT/GENE-DB human TR gene sequences so that V and J genes could be assigned. In a later analysis, CDR3 sequences and most-parsimonious VDJ recombination scenarios were assigned using the TCRdist pipeline. In a later analysis, every TCR beta chain was defined by the combination of its CDR3 amino acid sequence and its V-gene family, and reads without a unique V-gene family were dropped. To address suspected cross-contamination and a sequencing artifact, a later analysis removed 450 to 700 highly shared, low-generation-probability nucleotide sequences. In a later analysis, a clonal expansion index for each public chain was calculated from normalized within-repertoire ranks of inferred template counts. A later analysis computed generation probabilities with a VDJ recombination model fitted to out-of-frame rearrangements, and checked the results against IGoR. In a later analysis, TCR-TCR, TCR-HLA and TCR-CMV co-occurrence was scored with hypergeometric tests, and a repertoire-size bias correction was applied to TCR pairs. To estimate false discovery rates, a later analysis permuted the HLA or CMV assignments 20 times. In a later analysis, co-occurring TCRs were grouped using DBSCAN, with TCRdist sequence similarity added in when clustering inside HLA-allele-positive subsets. Co-occurrence clustering excluded repertoires with fewer than 30,000 or more than 120,000 public chains, plus five with anomalous nucleotide sharing. TCRdb carries this immuneACCESS record with in-frame sequences only. Its versions omit some clonotypes, under half of them owing to an unresolved V gene in the studies checked, with the rest unexplained. V and J calls and clone size follow that table, whereas D and trimming were derived from the DNA. The sample table shows 100,000 to 150,000 clones, and more than 60% are seen once. The ten largest clones take up roughly 1.5% of the sample.

The TCR was taken from a young woman in good health and CMV-seronegative. The sequenced material came from PBMCs.

The bases are TGCGCCAGCAGCCGCACTAGCTCTGGCTCCTACGAGCAGTACTTC. Translated, it gives CASSRTSSGSYEQYF. The V and J genes are TRBV4-1 and TRBJ2-7; the best D guess is TRBD2, with 6 bases matching. CDR1 MGHRA and CDR2 YSYEKL are derived from the germline V gene. The CDR3, cysteine through phenylalanine, is 15 amino acids long. CDR3 DNA is the only sequence kept; it has 45 bases, read in frame from the first base. Trimming at the junction amounts to 4 bases on V and 0 bases on J, and the germline ends lie 13 bases apart.